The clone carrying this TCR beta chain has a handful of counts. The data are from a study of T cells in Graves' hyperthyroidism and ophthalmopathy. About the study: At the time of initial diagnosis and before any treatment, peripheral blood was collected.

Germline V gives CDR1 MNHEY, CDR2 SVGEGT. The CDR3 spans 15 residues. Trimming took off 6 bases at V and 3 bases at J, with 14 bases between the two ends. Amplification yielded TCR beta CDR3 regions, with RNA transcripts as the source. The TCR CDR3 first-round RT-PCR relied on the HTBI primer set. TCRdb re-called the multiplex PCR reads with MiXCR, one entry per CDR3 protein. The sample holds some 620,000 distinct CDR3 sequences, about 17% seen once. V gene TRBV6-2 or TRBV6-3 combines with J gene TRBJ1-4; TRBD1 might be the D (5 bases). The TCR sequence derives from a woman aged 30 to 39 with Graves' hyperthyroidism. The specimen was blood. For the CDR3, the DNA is TGTGCCAGCAGGAATACGGGGGGAGCTAATGAAAAACTGTTTTTT. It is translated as CASRNTGGANEKLFF.